The subject of this entry is one T cell receptor (beta chain). This sample stems from a study of blood T cell repertoires in COVID-19. Overall study context: Samples of COVID-19 (acute and convalescent) were obtained from the United States, Italy and Spain. T cells, B-cell-depleted T cells, or PBMCs provided the cDNA or gDNA that served as material.

Authors' methods: It was from reference gene primer amplification that nucleated cell counts were estimated. The assay was immunoSEQ multiplex PCR, and TCRdb's table has in-frame clones only and misses some. That table supplies the V and J calls and clone size; D and trimming were determined from the DNA. This table holds about 98,000 clones, over 70% found once. V shed 2 bases and J shed 6 bases, with 7 bases lying between them. The CDR3 is 12 residues long. Germline V gene data show CDR1 as GTSNPN and CDR2 as SVGIG (reference sequence). The specimen was peripheral blood. The clonotype comes from a man aged 55 to 69 with acute or convalescent COVID-19. J is TRBJ2-2 and V is TRBV30; D gene uncertain. CDR3 region: CAWSRVAGELFF. As DNA, the CDR3 is TGTGCCTGGAGTAGAGTCGCCGGGGAGCTGTTTTTT.